The clone carrying this T cell receptor (beta chain) was recorded only once. The antigen is undetermined. CDR3 length: 14 amino acids. Between the trimmed V and J ends, which lost 4 bases and 1 base, there was a span of 7 bases. CDR1 SGHTA and CDR2 FQGTGA come from the germline V gene. This sample was included in a study of vaccination and CD4 T cells after COVID-19. Study at large: Two of the convalescents were Hispanic, and convalescents were six males and four females. Overlapping SARS-CoV-2, HCoV-NL63, HCoV-OC43 and HCoV-229E spike peptides stimulated the cells.

Indicated treatment: roughly ten-day PBMC culture with coronavirus spike peptide pools or control peptides (ViraFEST assay). Cultured CD4+ T cell DNA underwent sequencing with the Oncomine TCR Beta short-read assay. TCRdb independently ran MiXCR on the PCR reads; one entry per CDR3 protein. The data contain some 20,000 distinct CDR3 sequences, around 50% of them singletons. The sample consisted of CD4+ T cells from blood, cultured in vitro. This chain joins TRBV7-3 and TRBJ2-2; a weak D match, TRBD1 (5 bases). This TCR was sampled from a human donor who had recovered from COVID-19. The CDR3 DNA follows: TGTGCCAGCAGCTCAACAGGGAACACCGGGGAGCTGTTTTTT. This codes for CASSSTGNTGELFF. The full variable domain, with the rest looked up from reference TRBV7-3 and TRBJ2-2, is GAGVSQTPSNKVTEKGKYVELRCDPISGHTALYWYRQSLGQGPEFLIYFQGTGAADDSGLPNDRFFAVRPEGSVSTLKIQRTERGDSAVYLCASSSTGNTGELFFGEGSRLTVL.